The rows below give T cell receptor beta chains drawn from one sample of a study of blood T cells in healthy people across ages. Each CDR3 protein is one row after TCRdb ran MiXCR on the 5' RACE reads. The top ten hold 7.5% to 9% of the sample, which has hundreds of thousands of distinct CDR3 sequences, nearly 25% seen once. The same data also went into a second study, on T cells of mothers and their children.

Specimen: blood. These receptors were taken from a boy aged 5 to 17 in good health. The CDR3 runs from the conserved cysteine through the conserved F or W. A D gene is named only where the DNA matches it firmly. Rows give clone size only sometimes, using once, few, many, or a class for an expanded clone.

D gene	J gene	V gene	clone size	CDR3 protein	CDR3 DNA
TRBD1	TRBJ2-5	TRBV3-1	.	CATNAGTGPATQYF	TGTGCCACCAACGCCGGGACAGGCCCCGCGACCCAGTACTTC
TRBD1	TRBJ2-7	TRBV5-1	.	CASSWGTGRSPYEQYF	TGCGCCAGCAGCTGGGGGACAGGGAGATCCCCCTACGAGCAGTACTTC
TRBD1	TRBJ1-2	TRBV28	.	CASTPAGTGGAAGGYTF	TGTGCCAGCACCCCAGCCGGGACAGGGGGCGCAGCGGGTGGCTACACCTTC
.	TRBJ1-4	TRBV3-1	few	CASSPPWGLTNEKLFF	TGTGCCAGCAGCCCTCCTTGGGGGCTTACTAATGAAAAACTGTTTTTT
.	TRBJ2-1	TRBV12-3/TRBV12-4	.	CASSFPKTSSYNEQFF	TGTGCCAGCAGTTTCCCTAAAACCAGCTCCTACAATGAGCAGTTCTTC
TRBD1	TRBJ2-7	TRBV10-3	few	CANWDRGYEQYF	TGTGCCAATTGGGACAGGGGCTACGAGCAGTACTTC
.	TRBJ1-5	TRBV7-2	few	CASSLEFNQPQHF	TGTGCCAGCAGCTTGGAATTCAATCAGCCCCAGCATTTT
.	TRBJ1-2	TRBV9	.	CASSAHLGPSYGYTF	TGTGCCAGCAGCGCCCACCTGGGCCCCAGCTATGGCTACACCTTC
.	TRBJ2-5	TRBV6-2/TRBV6-3	.	CASSYSAAGRKTQYF	TGTGCCAGCAGTTACTCTGCGGCAGGGAGGAAGACCCAGTACTTC
TRBD1	TRBJ1-1	TRBV6-1	.	CASTRDRVKTEAFF	TGTGCCAGCACTAGGGACAGAGTGAAGACTGAAGCTTTCTTT
TRBD1	TRBJ1-1	TRBV4-1	.	CASSYSGTANTEAFF	TGCGCCAGCAGCTATTCCGGGACAGCTAACACTGAAGCTTTCTTT
.	TRBJ2-3	TRBV7-2	.	CASSSNQGPGTQYF	TGTGCCAGCAGCTCCAACCAGGGGCCGGGGACGCAGTATTTT
.	TRBJ2-1	TRBV20-1	few	CRAKRPQTF	TGCAGAGCTAAGCGACCCCAGACCTTC
.	TRBJ2-3	TRBV7-9	few	CASSFGGGPRTAQYF	TGTGCCAGCAGCTTCGGGGGCGGGCCCAGGACAGCGCAGTATTTT
TRBD2	TRBJ2-5	TRBV4-2	many	CASSQGLAYQETQYF	TGTGCCAGCAGCCAAGGACTAGCGTACCAAGAGACCCAGTACTTC
TRBD1	TRBJ1-4	TRBV6-2/TRBV6-3	.	CASSPDGQGARKLFF	TGTGCCAGCAGTCCAGACGGACAGGGGGCGAGAAAACTGTTTTTT
TRBD1	TRBJ2-7	TRBV28	.	CASSPSGQGPYEQYF	TGTGCCAGCAGTCCCTCGGGACAGGGACCCTACGAGCAGTACTTC
.	TRBJ1-4	TRBV6-6	once	CASTSDGGLFEKLFF	TGTGCCAGCACCTCAGACGGGGGGCTATTTGAAAAACTGTTTTTT
.	TRBJ2-7	TRBV19	.	CASSFPASGEQYF	TGTGCCAGTAGTTTTCCGGCCAGTGGCGAGCAGTACTTC
TRBD1	TRBJ2-5	TRBV7-9	.	CASSLADRGVETQYF	TGTGCCAGCAGCTTAGCGGACAGGGGGGTAGAGACCCAGTACTTC
.	TRBJ2-1	TRBV5-1	.	CASSPGTFSYNEQFF	TGCGCCAGCAGCCCGGGGACATTTTCCTACAATGAGCAGTTCTTC
.	TRBJ2-3	TRBV12-3/TRBV12-4	.	CASSLWVGASDTQYF	TGTGCCAGCAGTTTATGGGTGGGGGCTTCAGATACGCAGTATTTT
TRBD2	TRBJ2-2	TRBV24-1	many	CATSDSFGRIGDTGELFF	TGTGCCACCAGTGATTCCTTCGGGAGGATCGGGGACACCGGGGAGCTGTTTTTT
TRBD2	TRBJ2-1	TRBV4-3	.	CASSQDLGTSNEQFF	TGCGCCAGCAGCCAAGATCTCGGGACTAGCAATGAGCAGTTCTTC
TRBD1	TRBJ1-4	TRBV5-8	few	CASSLGQGGIVNEKLFF	TGTGCCAGCAGCCTTGGACAGGGAGGAATCGTTAATGAAAAACTGTTTTTT
.	TRBJ2-5	TRBV6-6	many	CASSWDQETQYF	TGTGCCAGCAGTTGGGACCAAGAGACCCAGTACTTC
.	TRBJ2-1	TRBV10-3	few	CAISESKTRSGGKGSYNEQFF	TGTGCCATCAGTGAGTCGAAAACCCGAAGCGGCGGGAAAGGTTCCTACAATGAGCAGTTCTTC
.	TRBJ1-1	TRBV6-6	few	CASSSPPRPEAFF	TGTGCCAGCAGTTCACCCCCGCGCCCTGAAGCTTTCTTT
.	TRBJ1-5	TRBV27	many	CASSLQGQPQHF	TGTGCCAGCAGTTTACAGGGTCAGCCCCAGCATTTT
.	TRBJ1-5	TRBV20-1	many	CSARRIGTTEQPQHF	TGCAGTGCTAGGAGAATCGGGACAACCGAACAGCCCCAGCATTTT
TRBD2	TRBJ2-1	TRBV7-8	.	CASSLPGLGDNEQFF	TGTGCCAGCAGCTTGCCGGGACTAGGGGACAATGAGCAGTTCTTC
TRBD2	TRBJ2-1	TRBV20-1	few	CSANEGGLAGGHEQFF	TGCAGTGCGAACGAAGGCGGACTAGCGGGGGGCCATGAGCAGTTCTTC
.	TRBJ2-7	TRBV29-1	.	CSVRPAGTNPPYEQYF	TGCAGCGTACGCCCTGCCGGGACAAATCCTCCCTACGAGCAGTACTTC
TRBD2	TRBJ2-1	TRBV29-1	.	CSVMTSGSPYNEQFF	TGCAGCGTCATGACTAGCGGGAGTCCCTACAATGAGCAGTTCTTC
.	TRBJ1-1	TRBV27	few	CASSLSRAANTEAFF	TGTGCCAGCAGTTTATCGCGAGCAGCGAACACTGAAGCTTTCTTT
.	TRBJ2-7	TRBV20-1	.	CSASTGREVDEQYF	TGCAGTGCTAGCACAGGGAGGGAAGTCGACGAGCAGTACTTC
.	TRBJ1-1	TRBV6-5	.	CASSYSSLREAEAFF	TGTGCCAGCAGTTACTCGAGTCTCAGGGAGGCTGAAGCTTTCTTT
.	TRBJ2-1	TRBV6-1	.	CASSARTLGEQFF	TGTGCCAGCAGTGCGCGGACACTAGGGGAGCAGTTCTTC
TRBD2	TRBJ2-7	TRBV20-1	.	CSAGKRGGNYEQYF	TGCAGTGCTGGTAAACGGGGAGGGAACTACGAGCAGTACTTC
TRBD2	TRBJ2-1	TRBV20-1	few	CSAPPGGSSYNEQFF	TGCAGTGCCCCTCCGGGGGGAAGCTCCTACAATGAGCAGTTCTTC
TRBD2	TRBJ2-7	TRBV7-3	few	CASSPSSGSYEQYF	TGTGCCAGCAGCCCCTCTAGCGGCTCCTACGAGCAGTACTTC
TRBD2	TRBJ2-3	TRBV5-1	few	CASSWTSGGDTDTQYF	TGCGCCAGCAGCTGGACTAGCGGGGGAGACACAGATACGCAGTATTTT
.	TRBJ2-1	TRBV7-8	.	CASSLVPSQVGEQFF	TGTGCCAGCAGCTTAGTGCCTAGTCAGGTGGGTGAGCAGTTCTTC
TRBD1	TRBJ2-4	TRBV4-3	.	CASSQWDRGNIQYF	TGCGCCAGCAGCCAGTGGGACAGGGGAAACATTCAGTACTTC
TRBD1	TRBJ1-2	TRBV29-1	.	CSVVGGDYGYTF	TGCAGCGTTGTAGGGGGCGATTATGGCTACACCTTC
TRBD2	TRBJ2-1	TRBV3-1	.	CASSQRLAGARDNEQFF	TGTGCCAGCAGCCAACGACTAGCGGGAGCGAGGGACAATGAGCAGTTCTTC
.	TRBJ2-1	TRBV9	once	CASSVGQLEAALYNEQFF	TGTGCCAGCAGCGTAGGTCAGTTGGAGGCGGCCCTCTACAATGAGCAGTTCTTC
.	TRBJ2-7	TRBV12-3/TRBV12-4	.	CASSLPSNEEGYDPYEQYF	TGTGCCAGCAGTTTACCCTCAAACGAGGAGGGCTATGACCCCTACGAGCAGTACTTC
.	TRBJ2-1	TRBV7-2	many	CASSFSREIEQFF	TGTGCCAGCAGCTTCAGCAGGGAAATCGAGCAGTTCTTC
.	TRBJ1-4	TRBV4-3	few	CASSQDLPRERANEKLFF	TGCGCCAGCAGCCAAGATCTCCCCAGGGAGAGGGCTAATGAAAAACTGTTTTTT
.	TRBJ2-1	TRBV29-1	.	CSVRGSYNEQFF	TGCAGCGTCCGGGGCTCCTACAATGAGCAGTTCTTC
TRBD1	TRBJ2-2	TRBV5-1	.	CASRTGQTLNTGELFF	TGCGCCAGCAGGACGGGACAGACTCTGAACACCGGGGAGCTGTTTTTT
.	TRBJ2-7	TRBV9	.	CASSTQVSTYEQYF	TGTGCCAGCAGCACCCAGGTTTCTACTTACGAGCAGTACTTC
TRBD2	TRBJ2-1	TRBV19	.	CASRAGGTYNEQFF	TGTGCCAGTAGGGCGGGGGGAACGTACAATGAGCAGTTCTTC